What follows is one TCR beta chain and its context. The data were taken from a study of blood T cell repertoires in COVID-19. As for the study in general: The United States, Italy and Spain provided the acute and convalescent COVID-19 samples. PBMCs, B-cell-depleted T cells, or T cells were the source of the cDNA or gDNA that made up the material.

J gave up 6 bases and V 0 bases, and 2 bases lay outside the gene matches. The CDR3 is 15 amino acids. In germline, CDR1 is SGHNT, CDR2 YYREEE (reference sequence). Source study methods: Amplification from reference gene primers served as the basis for estimated nucleated cell counts. Generated by immunoSEQ multiplex PCR, the TCRdb table keeps only in-frame clones and is missing some. For V, J and clone size, that table is used; D and trimming come from the DNA. Of roughly 230,000 clones detected, more than 70% appear once; the ten largest clones hold about 3.8%. The TCR originated in a woman aged 80 or over with acute or convalescent COVID-19. The chain carries TRBV5-4 and TRBJ2-4, with TRBD2 identical over 11 bases. What was sequenced was peripheral blood. CDR3 nucleotides: TGTGCCAGCAGCTTGGAAACTAGCGGGGGAAACATTCAGTACTTC. This encodes CASSLETSGGNIQYF.